The 18 T cell receptor beta chains below all came from one sample that was sequenced in a study of blood T cell dynamics during melanoma immunotherapy. The data were produced by immunoSEQ multiplex PCR, yet TCRdb's version contains in-frame clones alone and is incomplete. The table includes some 15,000 clones, approximately 84% detected once. Time point here: pre-treatment baseline. Sequencing was performed on blood, taken from a patient treated with checkpoint blockade. These receptors came from a human donor with melanoma.

The chain uses TRBV5-1 and TRBJ2-3; D may be TRBD2 (5 bases). Germline assignment: CDR1 SGHRS and CDR2 YFSETQ. The CDR3 totals 15 residues. The germline V and J ends were trimmed by 4 bases and 1 base, with 13 bases remaining between them. The DNA for the CDR3 is TGCGCCAGCAGCCCACGTGGAGCGGGCACAGATACGCAGTATTTT. Residues: CASSPRGAGTDTQYF.

The sample holds one count of this clone. V usage is TRBV14 and J usage is TRBJ1-2; D not certain. The germline gives CDR1 SGHDN, CDR2 FVKESK. The CDR3 runs to 13 residues. V lost 0 bases to trimming and J lost 8 bases, with 10 bases between them. CDR3 nucleotides: TGTGCCAGCAGCCAAGATACCTACGGCGGCTACACCTTC. It encodes CASSQDTYGGYTF.

The chain is built from TRBV29-1 and TRBJ1-1; 9 bases align to TRBD1. Trimming removed 7 bases from V and 9 bases from J; junction bases left unmatched: 9. CDR1 SQVTM and CDR2 ANQGSEA come from the germline V gene. This CDR3 contains 12 residues. The CDR3 protein is CSAHTGGAKAFF. DNA for the CDR3: TGCAGCGCCCATACAGGGGGCGCGAAAGCTTTCTTT.

The chain links TRBV30 to TRBJ1-1; perhaps TRBD1 as D (6 bases). Trimming took 3 bases from V and 4 from J, leaving 15 bases between them. The germline V gene encodes CDR1 GTSNPN and CDR2 SVGIG (reference sequence). The CDR3 has 14 amino acids. CDR3 nucleotide sequence: TGTGCCTGGAGCCCTAGGGCGGGGGCCACTGAAGCTTTCTTT. Protein product: CAWSPRAGATEAFF.

The V and J genes are TRBV5-6 and TRBJ2-7; D may be TRBD2 (5 bases). Trimming shortened V by 7 bases and J by 7 bases, and 18 bases separated the two germline ends. CDR3 size: 13 residues. Per germline, CDR1 SGHDT and CDR2 YYEEEE. The DNA for the CDR3 is TGTGCCAGCTTCCCGGGCTCAGGAGGAGAGCAGTACTTC. This encodes CASFPGSGGEQYF.

The V gene is TRBV21-1, the J gene TRBJ2-2. TRBV21-1 is reported as a pseudogene. The CDR3 spans 12 residues. CDR3 sequence reads: CASSNHTGELFF. CDR3 in DNA: TGTGCCAGCAGCAACCACACCGGGGAGCTGTTTTTT.

V gene TRBV19 combines with J gene TRBJ2-4, with 15 bases fitting TRBD2. The J segment lost 0 bases and the V segment lost 6 bases, leaving 9 bases of the junction unmatched. This CDR3 spans 19 amino acids. Germline V CDR1 and CDR2: LNHDA, SQIVND (reference sequence). Here the CDR3 DNA reads TGTGCCAGTAGCTCGGGACTAGCGGGGGGCGGATTAGCCAAAAACATTCAGTACTTC. Protein: CASSSGLAGGGLAKNIQYF.

This clone was recorded a few times. V usage is TRBV6-6 and J usage is TRBJ2-1, with D possibly TRBD2 on 6 matching bases. Per germline, CDR1 MNHNY and CDR2 SVGAGI (reference sequence). CDR3 length: 13 residues. V was clipped by 6 bases and J by 0 bases, with 6 bases between them. The CDR3 region has the DNA TGTGCCAGCAGCGGGAGCTCCTACAATGAGCAGTTCTTC. Its protein is CASSGSSYNEQFF.

This sequence joins TRBV2 and TRBJ2-7; 8 bases agree with TRBD1. The CDR3 is 15 residues long. Germline values: CDR1 SNHLY, CDR2 FYNNEI. Losses at the gene ends were 3 bases for V and 2 bases for J; bases not matched to a gene: 6. The CDR3 loop is CASSDLGQEAYEQYF. In nucleotides, the CDR3 is TGTGCCAGCAGTGATTTGGGACAGGAGGCCTACGAGCAGTACTTC.

The V gene is TRBV7-2, the J gene TRBJ1-1, with D maybe TRBD1 (6 bases). Trimming removed 5 bases at V and 0 bases at J, with 10 bases between. The CDR3 spans 14 residues. Germline-derived CDR1 and CDR2 are SGHTA and FQGNSA. The CDR3 coding sequence is TGTGCCAGCAGCCCATGGGGGCTGAACACTGAAGCTTTCTTT. Amino acids: CASSPWGLNTEAFF.

The chain employs TRBV11-3 and TRBJ2-7; possibly TRBD1 for D (5 bases). V lost 5 bases and J lost 5, with 19 bases in between. The CDR3 runs 15 residues. Germline loops: CDR1 SGHNT, CDR2 YENEEA. Here the CDR3 DNA reads TGTGCCAGCAGCCCAGGGTCCGGTTTTCTCCACGAGCAGTACTTC. Residues: CASSPGSGFLHEQYF.

This chain connects TRBV4-1 to TRBJ1-6; tentative D call: TRBD1 (5 bases). Per germline, CDR1 MGHRA and CDR2 YSYEKL. With 4 bases removed from V and 1 base from J, the gap between germline ends came to 11 bases. There are 16 residues in the CDR3. CDR3 sequence: CASSPSGGSYNSPLHF. The CDR3 DNA reads as TGCGCCAGCAGCCCGTCTGGGGGGTCCTATAATTCACCCCTCCACTTT.

This clone has just one count. The V and J genes are TRBV7-3 and TRBJ2-2; 8 bases are a match to TRBD1. CDR3 length: 17 amino acids. Germline V gene data show CDR1 as SGHTA and CDR2 as FQGTGA. The J segment lost 4 bases and the V segment lost 5 bases, leaving 12 bases of the junction unmatched. CDR3 coding DNA: TGTGCCAGCAGCCCCCATCGGGACAGGAGCTTCACCGGGGAGCTGTTTTTT. Its protein is CASSPHRDRSFTGELFF.

This clone was counted only a few times. The genes are TRBV6-5 and TRBJ2-1; D not resolved. V was clipped by 5 bases and J by 9 bases, with 11 bases between them. The CDR3 length is 12 residues. Germline CDR1 reads MNHEY; CDR2 reads SVGAGI. In DNA form, the CDR3 reads TGTGCCAGCAGTACTCAAGGTAGTGAGCAGTTCTTC. It yields the protein CASSTQGSEQFF.

The rearrangement uses TRBV28 and TRBJ2-3, with TRBD2 matching 7 bases. In germline, CDR1 is MDHEN, CDR2 SYDVKM. This CDR3 contains 17 residues. Germline trimming cut 3 bases from V and 3 bases from J; bases unmatched to any gene: 12. CDR3 sequence: CASSLTAGGGRTDTQYF. The DNA for the CDR3 is TGTGCCAGCAGTTTGACAGCCGGCGGCGGGAGAACAGATACGCAGTATTTT.

V gene TRBV5-1 combines with J gene TRBJ1-2, with a tentative D call TRBD1 (5 bases). The CDR3 runs to 12 residues. Trimming took 4 bases from V and 6 from J, leaving 10 bases between them. Germline CDR1 SGHRS, CDR2 YFSETQ. The CDR3 bases are TGCGCCAGCAGCAGCGGGGGGGATGGCTACACCTTC. Translation: CASSSGGDGYTF.

The rearrangement links TRBV5-4 to TRBJ1-5; D uncertain. The V gene's germline CDR1 is SGHNT and CDR2 YYREEE (reference sequence). V lost 0 bases and J lost 9, with 7 bases in between. CDR3 length equals 12 residues. CDR3 residues: CASSLVNGPQHF. The CDR3 coding sequence is TGTGCCAGCAGCTTGGTAAACGGGCCCCAGCATTTT.

CDR3 sequence (DNA): TGTGCCAGCAGCCAGGGCCCAGGGGGCCTATACGAGCAGTACTTC. As protein: CASSQGPGGLYEQYF. The chain carries TRBV4-2 and TRBJ2-7; 8 nucleotides align to TRBD1. The CDR3 has 15 amino acids. V trimming: 3 bases; J trimming: 4 bases; junction bases outside the gene matches: 8. Germline V CDR1 and CDR2: LGHNA, YNFKEQ.